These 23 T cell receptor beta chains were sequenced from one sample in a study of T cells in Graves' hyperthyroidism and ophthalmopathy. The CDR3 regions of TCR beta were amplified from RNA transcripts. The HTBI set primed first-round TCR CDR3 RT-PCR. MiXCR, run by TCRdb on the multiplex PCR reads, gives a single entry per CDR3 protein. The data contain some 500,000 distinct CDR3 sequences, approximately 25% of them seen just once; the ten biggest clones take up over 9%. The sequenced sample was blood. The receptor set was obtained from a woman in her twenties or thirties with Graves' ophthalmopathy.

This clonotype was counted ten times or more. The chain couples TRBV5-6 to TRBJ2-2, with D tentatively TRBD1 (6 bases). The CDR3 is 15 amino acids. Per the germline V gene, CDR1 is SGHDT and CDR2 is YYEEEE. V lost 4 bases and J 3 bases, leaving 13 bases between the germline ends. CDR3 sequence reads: CASSPFRGDTGELFF. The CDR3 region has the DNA TGTGCCAGCAGCCCGTTCAGGGGAGACACCGGGGAGCTGTTTTTT.

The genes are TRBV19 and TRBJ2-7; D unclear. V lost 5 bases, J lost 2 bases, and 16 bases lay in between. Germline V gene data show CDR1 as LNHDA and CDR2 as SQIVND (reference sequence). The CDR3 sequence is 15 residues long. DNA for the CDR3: TGTGCCAGTAGTCCCCTAGGCGGAGAGCCCTACGAGCAGTACTTC. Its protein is CASSPLGGEPYEQYF.

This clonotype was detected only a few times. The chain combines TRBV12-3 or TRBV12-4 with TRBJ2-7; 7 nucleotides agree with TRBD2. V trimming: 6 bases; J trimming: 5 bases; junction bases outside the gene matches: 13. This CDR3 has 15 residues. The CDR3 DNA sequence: TGTGCCAGCAGATTCGCTATGGGAGGGAACCACGAGCAGTACTTC. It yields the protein CASRFAMGGNHEQYF.

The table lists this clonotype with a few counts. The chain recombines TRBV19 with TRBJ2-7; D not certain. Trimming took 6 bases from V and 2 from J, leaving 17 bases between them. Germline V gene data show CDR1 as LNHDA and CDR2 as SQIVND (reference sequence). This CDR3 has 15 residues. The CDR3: CASSPADGLTYEQYF. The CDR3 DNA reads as TGTGCCAGTAGCCCAGCTGATGGTCTAACCTACGAGCAGTACTTC.

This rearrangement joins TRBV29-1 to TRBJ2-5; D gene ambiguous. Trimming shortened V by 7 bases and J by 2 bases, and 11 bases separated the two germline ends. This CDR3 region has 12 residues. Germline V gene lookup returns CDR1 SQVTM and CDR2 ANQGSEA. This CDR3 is CSAFIGQETQYF. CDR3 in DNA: TGCAGCGCTTTCATAGGTCAAGAGACCCAGTACTTC. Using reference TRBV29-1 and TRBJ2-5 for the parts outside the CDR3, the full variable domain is SAVISQKPSRDICQRGTSLTIQCQVDSQVTMMFWYRQQPGQSLTLIATANQGSEATYESGFVIDKFPISRPNLTFSTLTVSNMSPEDSSIYLCSAFIGQETQYFGPGTRLLVL.

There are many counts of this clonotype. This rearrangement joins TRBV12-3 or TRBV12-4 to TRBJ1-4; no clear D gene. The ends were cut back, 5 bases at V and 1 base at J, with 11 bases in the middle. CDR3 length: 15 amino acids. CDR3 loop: CASSPGGVTNEKLFF. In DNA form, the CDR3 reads TGTGCCAGCAGTCCTGGTGGGGTAACTAATGAAAAACTGTTTTTT.

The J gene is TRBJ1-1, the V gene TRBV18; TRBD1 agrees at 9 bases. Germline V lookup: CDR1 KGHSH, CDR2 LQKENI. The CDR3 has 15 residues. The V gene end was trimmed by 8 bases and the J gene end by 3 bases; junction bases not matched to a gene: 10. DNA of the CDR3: TGTGCCAGCAGAGGGAAACGGGACAGGGACACTGAAGCTTTCTTT. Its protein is CASRGKRDRDTEAFF.

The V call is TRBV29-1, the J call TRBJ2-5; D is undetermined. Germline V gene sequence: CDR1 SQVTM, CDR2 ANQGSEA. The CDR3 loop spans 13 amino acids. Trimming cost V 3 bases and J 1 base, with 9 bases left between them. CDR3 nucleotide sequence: TGCAGCGTTGATCGTAACCGCCAAGAGACCCAGTACTTC. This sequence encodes CSVDRNRQETQYF.

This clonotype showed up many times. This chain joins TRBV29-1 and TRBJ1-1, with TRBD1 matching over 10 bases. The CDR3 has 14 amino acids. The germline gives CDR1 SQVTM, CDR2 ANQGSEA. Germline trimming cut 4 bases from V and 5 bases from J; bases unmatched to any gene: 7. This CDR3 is CSVVTGGAGTEAFF. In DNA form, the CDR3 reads TGCAGCGTTGTGACAGGGGGCGCGGGAACTGAAGCTTTCTTT.

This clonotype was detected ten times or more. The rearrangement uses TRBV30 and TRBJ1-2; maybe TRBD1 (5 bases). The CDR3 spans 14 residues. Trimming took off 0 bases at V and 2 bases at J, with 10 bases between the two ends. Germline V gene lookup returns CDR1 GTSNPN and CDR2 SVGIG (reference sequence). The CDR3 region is CAWSVSDSNYGYTF. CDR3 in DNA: TGTGCCTGGAGTGTAAGTGACAGCAACTATGGCTACACCTTC.

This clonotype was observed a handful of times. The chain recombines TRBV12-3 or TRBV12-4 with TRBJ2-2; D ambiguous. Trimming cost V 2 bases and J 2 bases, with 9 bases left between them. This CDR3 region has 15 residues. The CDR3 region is CASSLSLSNTGELFF. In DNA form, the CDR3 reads TGTGCCAGCAGTTTATCACTATCCAACACCGGGGAGCTGTTTTTT.

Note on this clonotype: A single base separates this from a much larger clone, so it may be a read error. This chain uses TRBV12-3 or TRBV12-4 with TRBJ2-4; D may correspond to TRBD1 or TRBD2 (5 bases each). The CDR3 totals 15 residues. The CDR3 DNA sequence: TGTGCCAGCAGTTTTACGGGGCTAGCCAAAAACATTCAGTGCTTC. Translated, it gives CASSFTGLAKNIQCF.

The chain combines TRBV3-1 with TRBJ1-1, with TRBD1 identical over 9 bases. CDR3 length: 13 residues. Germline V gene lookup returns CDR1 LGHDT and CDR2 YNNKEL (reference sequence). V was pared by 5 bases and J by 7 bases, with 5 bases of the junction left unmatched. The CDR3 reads CASSDTGGFEAFF. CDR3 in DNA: TGTGCCAGCAGCGATACAGGGGGCTTTGAAGCTTTCTTT. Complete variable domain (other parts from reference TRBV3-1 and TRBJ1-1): DTAVSQTPKYLVTQMGNDKSIKCEQNLGHDTMYWYKQDSKKFLKIMFSYNNKELIINETVPNRFSPKSPDKAHLNLHINSLELGDSAVYFCASSDTGGFEAFFGQGTRLTVV.

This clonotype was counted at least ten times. CDR3 in DNA: TGTGCCAGCAGCTTAAGAACGGGCCCGTTGAGCTCTGGAAACACCATATATTTT. Protein: CASSLRTGPLSSGNTIYF. The chain employs TRBV13 and TRBJ1-3; D gene ambiguous. Trimming took 2 bases from V and 0 from J, leaving 17 bases between them. The germline V gene has CDR1 PRHDT and CDR2 FYEKMQ (reference sequence). This CDR3 region has 18 residues.

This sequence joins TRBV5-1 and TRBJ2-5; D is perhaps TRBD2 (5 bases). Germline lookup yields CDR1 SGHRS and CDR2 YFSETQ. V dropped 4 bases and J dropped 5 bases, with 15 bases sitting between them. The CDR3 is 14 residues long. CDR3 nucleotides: TGCGCCAGCAGCCCCGAGATTACGGGGGAGACCCAGTACTTC. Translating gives CASSPEITGETQYF.

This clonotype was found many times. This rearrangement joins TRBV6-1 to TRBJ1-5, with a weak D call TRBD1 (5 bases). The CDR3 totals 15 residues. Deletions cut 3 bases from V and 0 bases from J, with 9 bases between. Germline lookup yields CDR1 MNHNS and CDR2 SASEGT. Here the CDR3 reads CASSEEGYSNQPQHF. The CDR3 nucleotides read TGTGCCAGCAGTGAGGAGGGGTATAGCAATCAGCCCCAGCATTTT.

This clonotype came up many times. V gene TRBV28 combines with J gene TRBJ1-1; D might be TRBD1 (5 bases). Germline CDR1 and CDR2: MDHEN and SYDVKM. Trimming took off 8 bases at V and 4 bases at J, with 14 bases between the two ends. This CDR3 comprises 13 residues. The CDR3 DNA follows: TGTGCCAGCGACCAAGGGGTGAGCACTGAAGCTTTCTTT. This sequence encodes CASDQGVSTEAFF.

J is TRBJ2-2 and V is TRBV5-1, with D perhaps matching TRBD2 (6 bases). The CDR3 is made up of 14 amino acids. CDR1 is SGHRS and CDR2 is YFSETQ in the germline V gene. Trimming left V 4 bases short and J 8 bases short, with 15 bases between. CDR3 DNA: TGCGCCAGCAGCAAGGGACTTCCTCGGGGGGAGCTGTTTTTT. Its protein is CASSKGLPRGELFF.

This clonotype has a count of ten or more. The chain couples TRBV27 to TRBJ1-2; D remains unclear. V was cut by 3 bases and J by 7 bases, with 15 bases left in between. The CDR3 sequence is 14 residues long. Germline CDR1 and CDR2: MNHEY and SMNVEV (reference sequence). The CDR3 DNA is TGTGCCAGCAGTTTGCGGGGAGGACCCTCTGGCTACACCTTC. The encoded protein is CASSLRGGPSGYTF.

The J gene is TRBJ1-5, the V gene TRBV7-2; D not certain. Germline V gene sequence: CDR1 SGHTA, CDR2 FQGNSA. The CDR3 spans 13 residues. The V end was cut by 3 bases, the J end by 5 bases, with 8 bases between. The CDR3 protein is CASSLTPYQPQHF. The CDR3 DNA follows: TGTGCCAGCAGCTTGACCCCCTATCAGCCCCAGCATTTT.

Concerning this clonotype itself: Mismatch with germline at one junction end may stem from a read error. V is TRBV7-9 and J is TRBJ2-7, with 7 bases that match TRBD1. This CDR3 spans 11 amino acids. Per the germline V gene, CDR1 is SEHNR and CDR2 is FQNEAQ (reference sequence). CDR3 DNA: TGTGCCAGCAGCCCGAGGGACAGCCCCAGGTTC. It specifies CASSPRDSPRF.

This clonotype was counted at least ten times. CDR3 nucleotide sequence: TGTGCCAGCAGCCTTTCGGGCTCCTACGAGCAGTACTTC. Translated: CASSLSGSYEQYF. This chain links TRBV27 with TRBJ2-7; D ambiguous. CDR1 and CDR2 (germline): MNHEY, SMNVEV (reference sequence). This CDR3 contains 13 residues. Trimming removed 6 bases from V and 0 bases from J, with 9 bases in between.

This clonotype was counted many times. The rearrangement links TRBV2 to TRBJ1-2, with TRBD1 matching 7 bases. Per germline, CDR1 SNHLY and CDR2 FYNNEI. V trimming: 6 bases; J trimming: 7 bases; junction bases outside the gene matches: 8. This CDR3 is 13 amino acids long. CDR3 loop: CASRDDRAIGYTF. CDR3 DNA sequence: TGTGCCAGCAGGGACGACAGGGCTATTGGCTACACCTTC.